The present TCR beta chain was sequenced within a study of blood T cell repertoires in COVID-19. Study-wide context: Samples of COVID-19 (acute and convalescent) were obtained from the United States, Italy and Spain.

CDR3 size: 17 residues. The V end was cut by 0 bases, the J end by 2 bases, with 13 bases between. Germline CDR1 reads SGHAT; CDR2 reads FQDESV (reference sequence). In the authors' methods: Scientists estimated how many nucleated cells there were by amplifying reference gene primers. Clones were sequenced by immunoSEQ multiplex PCR, and TCRdb holds only the in-frame ones, with some missing. V, J and clone size derive from that table, while D and trimming were established from the DNA sequence. The sample has approximately 290,000 clones, 80% to 85% seen once. One Seattle source followed patients from active infection through their disease course.

The V gene is TRBV11-1, the J gene TRBJ2-2; a weak D match, TRBD2 (6 bases). Input material: peripheral blood. This receptor was obtained from a person aged 70 to 85 with COVID-19, enrolled during active disease. CDR3: CASSLAMVGSNTGELFF. The DNA for the CDR3 is TGTGCCAGCAGCTTAGCGATGGTCGGGAGTAACACCGGGGAGCTGTTTTTT.